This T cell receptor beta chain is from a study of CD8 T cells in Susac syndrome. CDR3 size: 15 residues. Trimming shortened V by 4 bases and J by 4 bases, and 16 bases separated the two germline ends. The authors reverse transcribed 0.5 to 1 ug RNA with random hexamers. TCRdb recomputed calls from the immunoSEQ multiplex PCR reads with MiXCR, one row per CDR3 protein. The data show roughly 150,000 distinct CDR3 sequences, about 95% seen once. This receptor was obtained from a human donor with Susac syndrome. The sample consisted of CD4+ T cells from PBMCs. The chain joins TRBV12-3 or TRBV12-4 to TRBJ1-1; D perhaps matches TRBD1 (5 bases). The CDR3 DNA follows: TGTGCCAGCAGTTGGGGGGACCCAGGCGGCACTGAAGCTTTCTTT. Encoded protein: CASSWGDPGGTEAFF.